The 27 T cell receptor beta chains presented below share a single source sample, sequenced in a study of blood T cells in healthy people across ages. A second roughly 6 to 12 cycle PCR used barcoded and J-beta primers. TCRdb re-analysed the 5' RACE reads in MiXCR, keeping a single row per CDR3 protein. Seen here are approximately 1,000,000 distinct CDR3 sequences, 40% to 55% observed once, and the top ten hold approximately 20%. Specimen: blood. These receptor sequences come from a woman aged 60 to 75 in good health.

This clonotype came up once. Germline is not matched at one junction end, which may reflect a read error. The V call is TRBV10-3, the J call TRBJ2-6, with a weak D call TRBD1 (5 bases). Germline CDR1 reads ENHRY; CDR2 reads SYGVKD. There are 15 residues in the CDR3. The CDR3 is CAISEAVTGANGLTF. CDR3 nucleotides: TGTGCCATTAGTGAGGCGGTTACTGGGGCCAACGGCCTGACTTTC.

The chain joins TRBV12-3 or TRBV12-4 to TRBJ2-1; D remains ambiguous. This CDR3 contains 15 residues. Trimming removed 4 bases from V and 6 bases from J, with 16 bases in between. The CDR3 DNA reads as TGTGCCAGCAGTTCTCTGGCGTTCTTGGGCAATGAGCAGTTCTTC. Its protein is CASSSLAFLGNEQFF.

The chain recombines TRBV4-3 with TRBJ2-7; 9 nucleotides agree with TRBD1. Germline CDR1 LGHNA, CDR2 YSLEER. Germline trimming cut 0 bases from V and 7 bases from J; bases unmatched to any gene: 13. The CDR3 loop spans 17 amino acids. CDR3 nucleotide sequence: TGCGCCAGCAGCCAAGATTTTGGGACAGGGTATCCTGGTGAGCAGTACTTC. It yields the protein CASSQDFGTGYPGEQYF.

A few counts support this clonotype. This chain links TRBV15 with TRBJ1-5; D is possibly TRBD1 (5 bases). There are 15 residues in the CDR3. Germline V gives CDR1 LNHNV, CDR2 YYDKDF (reference sequence). Trimming took off 5 bases at V and 1 base at J, with 12 bases between the two ends. The CDR3 is CATSPRGASNQPQHF. CDR3 nucleotide sequence: TGTGCCACCAGCCCTCGCGGGGCGAGCAATCAGCCCCAGCATTTT.

The V call is TRBV28, the J call TRBJ2-7; possibly TRBD2 for D (5 bases). The germline gives CDR1 MDHEN, CDR2 SYDVKM. The V and J ends lost 7 bases and 2 bases respectively, with 9 bases between them. The CDR3 runs to 12 residues. The DNA of the CDR3 is TGTGCCAGCAACCCGGGGACCTACGAGCAGTACTTC. It yields the protein CASNPGTYEQYF.

In this sample, this clonotype turned up a few times. The chain links TRBV12-3 or TRBV12-4 to TRBJ2-7; 9 nucleotides match TRBD2. CDR3 length: 13 residues. V lost 6 bases, J lost 6 bases, and 6 bases stayed unmatched. The CDR3 protein is CASSKTSGGEQYF. The CDR3 coding sequence is TGTGCCAGCAGCAAGACTAGCGGAGGCGAGCAGTACTTC.

The V gene is TRBV15, the J gene TRBJ2-3; D possibly uses TRBD1 or TRBD2 (5 bases each). This CDR3 is 16 amino acids long. V was pared by 3 bases and J by 0 bases, with 13 bases between. Germline-derived CDR1 and CDR2 are LNHNV and YYDKDF (reference sequence). CDR3 coding DNA: TGTGCCACCAGCAGGCCAGCCGGGGCAAGCACAGATACGCAGTATTTT. Amino acids: CATSRPAGASTDTQYF. The full variable domain, rest sourced from reference TRBV15 and TRBJ2-3, is DAMVIQNPRYQVTQFGKPVTLSCSQTLNHNVMYWYQQKSSQAPKLLFHYYDKDFNNEADTPDNFQSRRPNTSFCFLDIRSPGLGDTAMYLCATSRPAGASTDTQYFGPGTRLTVL.

CDR3 in amino acids: CASSQQGAFNYGYTF. DNA of the CDR3: TGTGCCAGCTCACAACAGGGGGCGTTTAACTATGGCTACACCTTC. This chain uses TRBV18 with TRBJ1-2; 9 nucleotides match TRBD1. The CDR3 is 15 residues long. V lost 4 bases and J lost 1; bases outside the gene matches: 4. The germline gives CDR1 KGHSH, CDR2 LQKENI.

V is TRBV21-1 and J is TRBJ1-4. TRBV21-1 is deemed a pseudogene. The CDR3 loop spans 13 amino acids. DNA for the CDR3: TGTGCCAACTGCAGGGATTATAATGAAAAACTGTTTTTT. It translates to CANCRDYNEKLFF.

This clonotype was detected many times. This chain uses TRBV7-9 with TRBJ1-2; D unresolved. CDR1 and CDR2 from the germline V gene are SEHNR and FQNEAQ (reference sequence). Trimming pared 8 bases from V and 2 bases from J, leaving 12 bases between. The CDR3 has 13 amino acids. CDR3 residues: CASGKQPNYGYTF. For the CDR3, the DNA is TGTGCCAGCGGAAAGCAACCGAACTATGGCTACACCTTC.

V is TRBV20-1 and J is TRBJ2-7, with TRBD2 matching 11 bases. Trimming took 4 bases from V and 4 from J; bases not matched to a gene: 3. Germline V gene data show CDR1 as DFQATT and CDR2 as SNEGSKA (reference sequence). This CDR3 has 13 residues. The CDR3 loop reads CSATTSGDYEQYF. CDR3 in DNA: TGCAGTGCTACGACTAGCGGGGATTACGAGCAGTACTTC.

This clonotype was observed a few times. This chain links TRBV5-1 with TRBJ2-3; no clear D. The CDR3 is made up of 14 amino acids. The ends were cut back, 4 bases at V and 1 base at J, with 10 bases in the middle. CDR1 is SGHRS, CDR2 YFSETQ, per germline. The CDR3 sequence is CASSPKAGTDTQYF. The CDR3 nucleotides are TGCGCCAGCAGCCCCAAGGCGGGCACAGATACGCAGTATTTT. Supplemented by reference TRBV5-1 and TRBJ2-3, the full variable domain reads KAGVTQTPRYLIKTRGQQVTLSCSPISGHRSVSWYQQTPGQGLQFLFEYFSETQRNKGNFPGRFSGRQFSNSRSEMNVSTLELGDSALYLCASSPKAGTDTQYFGPGTRLTVL.

The rearrangement joins TRBV2 to TRBJ2-4; D perhaps matches TRBD2 (6 bases). V lost 4 bases and J lost 5, with 15 bases in between. Germline V gene data show CDR1 as SNHLY and CDR2 as FYNNEI. The CDR3 spans 15 residues. CDR3 DNA: TGTGCCAGCAGTGGGCTAGCGACCACCCAAAACATTCAGTACTTC. This sequence encodes CASSGLATTQNIQYF.

This clonotype has a count of ten or more. V usage is TRBV10-3 and J usage is TRBJ2-7; 8 positions agree with TRBD1. J gave up 4 bases and V 3 bases, and 8 bases lay outside the gene matches. The CDR3 extends over 15 amino acids. CDR1 ENHRY and CDR2 SYGVKD come from the germline V gene. The DNA of the CDR3 is TGTGCCATCAGTGAATCAGGACAGGGAGGTTACGAGCAGTACTTC. Protein: CAISESGQGGYEQYF.

The V and J genes are TRBV7-8 and TRBJ2-1; 10 nucleotides line up with TRBD2. Gene TRBJ2-7 matches the end of the DNA better, so the J call may be wrong. CDR1 and CDR2 from the germline V gene are SGHVS and FQNEAQ. This CDR3 has 17 residues. The CDR3 protein is CASKSSGSPGSYNEQYF. For the CDR3, the DNA is TGTGCCAGCAAGTCTAGCGGGAGCCCCGGCTCCTACAATGAGCAGTACTTC.

V and J are TRBV6-1 and TRBJ1-4, with 11 bases fitting TRBD1. CDR1 is MNHNS, CDR2 SASEGT, per germline. This CDR3 is 14 amino acids long. V shed 6 bases and J 8 bases; nucleotides not matched to a gene: 5. CDR3 protein: CASRDRGPKEKLFF. The CDR3 DNA is TGTGCCAGCAGGGACAGGGGGCCCAAGGAAAAACTGTTTTTT.

This clonotype has more than one count but fewer than ten. The chain carries TRBV29-1 and TRBJ2-3; 9 bases agree with TRBD2. This CDR3 has 17 amino acids. CDR1 is SQVTM and CDR2 is ANQGSEA in the germline V gene. The V and J ends lost 4 bases and 2 bases, in that order; junction bases with no gene match: 13. CDR3 in DNA: TGCAGCGTTGGAGGAGGGGTGGCTAGCGGGAACACAGATACGCAGTATTTT. Its protein product is CSVGGGVASGNTDTQYF.

Notes on this clonotype: A read error is possible here, since a much larger clone lies one base away. V usage is TRBV5-1 and J usage is TRBJ2-3; TRBD1 matches at 8 bases. This CDR3 region has 15 residues. Germline V gene sequence: CDR1 SGHRS, CDR2 YFSETQ. In DNA, the CDR3 is TGCCCCAGCAGCTTGACCCAGGGGGCAGGAGATACGCAGTATTTT. Residues: CPSSLTQGAGDTQYF.

This clonotype came up a few times. This rearrangement joins TRBV20-1 to TRBJ2-7; 12 positions match TRBD2. The germline CDR1 and CDR2 sequences are DFQATT and SNEGSKA (reference sequence). This CDR3 region has 15 residues. V gave up 1 base and J gave up 2 bases; unmatched junction bases: 3. DNA of the CDR3: TGCAGTGCTAGAGCGGGGACTAGCGGGCCCTACGAGCAGTACTTC. Translating it yields CSARAGTSGPYEQYF.

This sequence joins TRBV4-1 and TRBJ2-1; 7 nucleotides match TRBD2. Germline V lookup: CDR1 MGHRA, CDR2 YSYEKL. Losses at the gene ends were 1 base for V and 10 bases for J; bases not matched to a gene: 10. This CDR3 has 15 residues. CDR3 coding DNA: TGCGCCAGCAGCCAAGCTCTAGCGGACCGCCGGGAGCAGTTCTTC. Amino acid sequence: CASSQALADRREQFF.

The chain is built from TRBV5-1 and TRBJ2-7; tentatively, D is TRBD1 or TRBD2 (5 bases each). The last part of the DNA fits TRBJ2-5 better; the J call may be wrong. The CDR3 totals 16 residues. Germline CDR1 is SGHRS and CDR2 is YFSETQ. The CDR3 sequence is CASSFGDAGGGETQYF. For the CDR3, the DNA is TGCGCCAGCAGCTTCGGGGACGCAGGTGGTGGAGAGACCCAGTACTTC.

This clonotype has just a few counts. V and J are TRBV29-1 and TRBJ2-1, with D unresolved. The V gene's germline CDR1 is SQVTM and CDR2 ANQGSEA. The CDR3 covers 11 residues. V lost 6 bases and J 5 bases, leaving 8 bases between the germline ends. CDR3 protein: CSVFGNNEQFF. The DNA of the CDR3 is TGCAGCGTATTTGGGAACAATGAGCAGTTCTTC.

The table lists this clonotype with a few counts. The V and J genes are TRBV29-1 and TRBJ1-2, with TRBD1 matching over 8 bases. This CDR3 is 13 amino acids long. Germline CDR1 SQVTM, CDR2 ANQGSEA. Trimming removed 6 bases from V and 7 bases from J; junction bases left unmatched: 10. The CDR3 region is CSVPIRTGFGYTF. In DNA, the CDR3 is TGCAGCGTCCCGATCCGGACAGGGTTTGGCTACACCTTC.

This clonotype occurred once. This chain joins TRBV4-1 and TRBJ2-1, with D perhaps being TRBD1 or TRBD2 (5 bases each). Germline CDR1 MGHRA, CDR2 YSYEKL. The CDR3 spans 14 residues. V lost 4 bases and J 10 bases, leaving 17 bases between the germline ends. This CDR3 reads CASSPRDPGYEQFF. In DNA form, the CDR3 reads TGCGCCAGCAGCCCAAGGGACCCAGGCTACGAGCAGTTCTTC.

A few counts support this clonotype. CDR3 protein: CASSDAVNGYTF. The CDR3 coding sequence is TGTGCCAGCAGCGACGCCGTAAATGGCTACACCTTC. This chain uses TRBV9 with TRBJ1-2; D uncertain. The CDR3 has 12 residues. The germline gives CDR1 SGDLS, CDR2 YYNGEE. Trimming cost V 3 bases and J 6 bases, with 9 bases left between them. The whole variable domain, filled in from reference TRBV9 and TRBJ1-2, reads DSGVTQTPKHLITATGQRVTLRCSPRSGDLSVYWYQQSLDQGLQFLIQYYNGEERAKGNILERFSAQQFPDLHSELNLSSLELGDSALYFCASSDAVNGYTFGSGTRLTVV.

The V call is TRBV27, the J call TRBJ1-2, with 7 bases aligning to TRBD1. V gave up 3 bases and J gave up 2 bases; unmatched junction bases: 3. This CDR3 comprises 14 residues. Germline-derived CDR1 and CDR2 are MNHEY and SMNVEV (reference sequence). As DNA, the CDR3 is TGTGCCAGCAGTTTCCAACAGGGGAACTATGGCTACACCTTC. Protein: CASSFQQGNYGYTF.

This clonotype was seen only a few times. This rearrangement joins TRBV25-1 to TRBJ2-3, with a tentative D call TRBD2 (6 bases). V lost 0 bases, J lost 2 bases, and 18 bases lay in between. The germline V gene has CDR1 MGHDK and CDR2 SYGVNS. The CDR3 runs to 18 residues. CDR3 loop: CASSEYKGSGVLTDTQYF. As DNA, the CDR3 is TGTGCCAGCAGTGAATATAAAGGGTCGGGAGTGCTCACAGATACGCAGTATTTT.